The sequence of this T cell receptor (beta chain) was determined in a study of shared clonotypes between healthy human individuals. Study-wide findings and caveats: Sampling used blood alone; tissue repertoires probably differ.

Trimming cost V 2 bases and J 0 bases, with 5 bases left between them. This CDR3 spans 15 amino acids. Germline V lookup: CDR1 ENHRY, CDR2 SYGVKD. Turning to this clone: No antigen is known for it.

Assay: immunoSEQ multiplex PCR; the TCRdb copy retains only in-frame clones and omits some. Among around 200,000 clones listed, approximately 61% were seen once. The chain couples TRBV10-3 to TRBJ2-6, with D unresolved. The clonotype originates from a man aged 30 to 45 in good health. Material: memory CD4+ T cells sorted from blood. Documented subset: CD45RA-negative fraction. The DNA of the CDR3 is TGTGCCATCAGTGAGAAAAGCTCTGGGGCCAACGTCCTGACTTTC. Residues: CAISEKSSGANVLTF.